This TCR beta chain was documented in a study of cytomegalovirus exposure and HLA in healthy donors. Looking at the study overall: A data release that came early held approximately 92 million unique TCRs from HLA-typed donors.

The CDR3 totals 11 residues. V was cut by 4 bases and J by 4 bases, with 4 bases left in between. Germline V gives CDR1 SEHNR, CDR2 FQNEAQ (reference sequence). Study conclusions and caveats: According to a later analysis, most TCR beta chains associated with CMV appeared HLA-restricted. The productive fraction for most TCR beta V segments was about 90% or about 30% in an earlier analysis. It was reported that the classifier diagnosed cytomegalovirus status with high specificity and sensitivity in both the original and validation cohorts.

A multiplex PCR was run with 60 Vbeta primers and 13 Jbeta primers. The table came from immunoSEQ multiplex PCR; TCRdb's copy has only in-frame clones and leaves some out. The data show 100,000 to 150,000 clones, with roughly 8.3% seen just once and 4.5% to 5.5% held by the top ten. This clone was counted between two and nine times. What it binds is not known. The TCR comes from a man aged 40-55 years in good health and CMV-seronegative. The material sequenced was PBMCs. This rearrangement joins TRBV7-9 to TRBJ2-5, with D hard to call. The CDR3 coding sequence is TGTGCCAGCAGCTCAGGAGAGACCCAGTACTTC. Translated, it gives CASSSGETQYF. Variable domain in full (rest from reference TRBV7-9 and TRBJ2-5): DTGVSQNPRHKITKRGQNVTFRCDPISEHNRLYWYRQTLGQGPEFLTYFQNEAQLEKSRLLSDRFSAERPKGSFSTLEIQRTEQGDSAMYLCASSSGETQYFGPGTRLLVL.